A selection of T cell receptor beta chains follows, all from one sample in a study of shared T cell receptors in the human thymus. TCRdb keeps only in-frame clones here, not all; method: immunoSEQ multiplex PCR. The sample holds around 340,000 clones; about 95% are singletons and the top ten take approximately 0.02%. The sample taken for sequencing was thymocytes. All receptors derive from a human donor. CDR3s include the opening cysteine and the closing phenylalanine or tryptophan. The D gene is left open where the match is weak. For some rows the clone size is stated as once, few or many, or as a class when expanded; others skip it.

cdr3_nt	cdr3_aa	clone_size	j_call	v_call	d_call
TGTGCCAGCAGCCGGACTAGCGGGATCTACGAGCAGTACTTC	CASSRTSGIYEQYF	NA	TRBJ2-7	TRBV7-9	TRBD2
TGTGCCAGCAGCAAATGGGAGGTCGTAGGGGCTTTCTTT	CASSKWEVVGAFF	NA	TRBJ1-1	TRBV21-1	NA
TGTGCCAGCAGTGGGGAAAAACTGTTTTTT	CASSGEKLFF	NA	TRBJ1-4	TRBV28	NA
TGTGCCAGCAGTTTACTGTCCCGGGGGAGAAATGAGCAGTTCTTC	CASSLLSRGRNEQFF	NA	TRBJ2-1	TRBV27	NA
TGTGCCAGCAGCTTGCCCCGGGCAGTCTATGGCTACACCTTC	CASSLPRAVYGYTF	NA	TRBJ1-2	TRBV5-8	NA
TGTGCCAGCAGCTACCGCGGGACACCGTACAATGAGCAGTTCTTC	CASSYRGTPYNEQFF	NA	TRBJ2-1	TRBV6-6	NA
TGTGCCAGCAGCTTCATCACCCCCTTGCCGACCGGGACTAGCGGGAGGTCCTACGAGCAGTACTTC	CASSFITPLPTGTSGRSYEQYF	NA	TRBJ2-7	TRBV7-8	TRBD2
TGTGCCAGTAACCCGGGACAGTTGCCCAATGAGCAGTTCTTC	CASNPGQLPNEQFF	NA	TRBJ2-1	TRBV19	TRBD1
TGTGCCAGCAGCTTAGAGCCGGAACACTACGAGCAGTACTTC	CASSLEPEHYEQYF	NA	TRBJ2-7	TRBV7-2	NA
TGTGCCAGCAGCGGGGGTGTAAGCACAGATACGCAGTATTTT	CASSGGVSTDTQYF	NA	TRBJ2-3	TRBV2	NA
TGTGCCAGCACCGGGATTGGGACCCCAATATCTAGATCCAATGAGCAGTTCTTC	CASTGIGTPISRSNEQFF	NA	TRBJ2-1	TRBV7-9	NA
TGTGCCAGCAGCTTAGCCTACGAGCAGTACTTC	CASSLAYEQYF	NA	TRBJ2-7	TRBV13	NA
TGTGCCAGTAGTCCCCGCCCCAATGAGCAGTTCTTC	CASSPRPNEQFF	NA	TRBJ2-1	TRBV19	NA
TGCGCCAGCAGCCAAAAAAATAAGCGACTAGCGGTTCAGGGTACGCAGTATTTT	CASSQKNKRLAVQGTQYF	NA	TRBJ2-3	TRBV4-3	TRBD2
TGCAGCGTTGAATCTGGATGGGACGTCCTGACTTTC	CSVESGWDVLTF	NA	TRBJ2-6	TRBV29-1	NA
TGTGCCAGCAGCTCAACTAGCGGAAGCACAGATACGCAGTATTTT	CASSSTSGSTDTQYF	NA	TRBJ2-3	TRBV5-4	TRBD2
TGCAGCGTTGTCTCCCATGACACATCGCGGGAGCAGTACTTC	CSVVSHDTSREQYF	once	TRBJ2-7	TRBV29-1	NA
TGTGCCAGCAGCCGGGAGGGGGGCATCCGGGATACGCAGTATTTT	CASSREGGIRDTQYF	NA	TRBJ2-3	TRBV5-4	TRBD2
TGTGCCAGCAGTTTATGCAGTAATCGGCCGGTAGGCTACTCCTACAATGAGCAGTTCTTC	CASSLCSNRPVGYSYNEQFF	NA	TRBJ2-1	TRBV28	NA
TGCGCCAGCAGTCGGGACAGGGGATTCGGCGGGGAGCTGTTTTTT	CASSRDRGFGGELFF	NA	TRBJ2-2	TRBV10-1	TRBD1
TGCAGCGTTGAAGATATTCTTCCCGACAGGGTAGAAGAGACCCAGTACTTC	CSVEDILPDRVEETQYF	NA	TRBJ2-5	TRBV29-1	TRBD1
TGCAGCGTTGCGGGGGACATCTATGGCTACACCTTC	CSVAGDIYGYTF	once	TRBJ1-2	TRBV29-1	NA
TGTGCCAGCAGCGCAAATAGCGGGGTCCTTAGGGGGCTTAGCACAGATACGCAGTATTTT	CASSANSGVLRGLSTDTQYF	NA	TRBJ2-3	TRBV7-3	NA
TGTGCCAGCAGCTTAGTGGACAGGGTGAACTATGGCTACACCTTC	CASSLVDRVNYGYTF	NA	TRBJ1-2	TRBV11-2	TRBD1
TGCGCCAGCAGCCAAGTTTCTCGACAGACCAGCTCCTACGAGCAGTACTTC	CASSQVSRQTSSYEQYF	NA	TRBJ2-7	TRBV4-3	NA
TGCGCCAGCAGCTGCGGGACTCACTGGGCAAGGCGAGAAGAGCAGTACTTC	CASSCGTHWARREEQYF	NA	TRBJ2-7	TRBV5-1	NA
TGTGCCAGCAGCAAGAGACACTTACTATATGTGGGTGAGCAGTACTTC	CASSKRHLLYVGEQYF	once	TRBJ2-7	TRBV28	NA
TGTGCCAGCCGGGAAGAAACGGCGAAGGGGGGGAACACCGGGGAGCTGTTTTTT	CASREETAKGGNTGELFF	NA	TRBJ2-2	TRBV6-4	NA
TGTGCCAGCAGCCCCGACAGGGATAGCAATCAGCCCCAGCATTTT	CASSPDRDSNQPQHF	NA	TRBJ1-5	TRBV28	TRBD1
TGCGCCAGCAGCTATCAAAGGGTCGAGACTGGCAAAAACAATGAGCAGTTCTTC	CASSYQRVETGKNNEQFF	NA	TRBJ2-1	TRBV4-1	NA
TGCGCCAGCAGCGTTAACGGGGGGGCTGGCTACACCTTC	CASSVNGGAGYTF	NA	TRBJ1-2	TRBV5-1	NA
TGTGCCAGCAGTCCCCTGTCGGGTGCGGGTTACGAGCAGTACTTC	CASSPLSGAGYEQYF	NA	TRBJ2-7	TRBV28	NA
TGTGCCAGCAGCTTAGCGTCTAGCGGGGCCTACGAGCAGTACTTC	CASSLASSGAYEQYF	NA	TRBJ2-7	TRBV7-2	TRBD2
TGTGCCAGCAGCTTAGGTCCGGGACAGGGAAACGTTGGCTACACCTTC	CASSLGPGQGNVGYTF	NA	TRBJ1-2	TRBV13	TRBD1
TGTGCCAGCAGTGCCTTATGGGAGATGGGTAGCTCCGGGGAGCTGTTTTTT	CASSALWEMGSSGELFF	once	TRBJ2-2	TRBV7-2	NA
TGTGCCAGCAGCTTAGATTTCGGGGGCAATCAGCCCCAGCATTTT	CASSLDFGGNQPQHF	NA	TRBJ1-5	TRBV7-2	NA
TGTGCCAGCAGTGAAGCGCAGCTAGCGGGAGGGTATGTGAACACCGGGGAGCTGTTTTTT	CASSEAQLAGGYVNTGELFF	NA	TRBJ2-2	TRBV2	TRBD2
TGTGCCAGCAGCGCCAACCGGGACAGACGTGAAGCTTTCTTT	CASSANRDRREAFF	NA	TRBJ1-1	TRBV7-6	TRBD1
TGTGCTTCCAAGGAACAGGGCCACTCCTACGAGCAGTACTTC	CASKEQGHSYEQYF	NA	TRBJ2-7	TRBV5-3	NA
TGTGCCAGCAGGCTTCTAGCGGGAGGGACAGATACGCAGTATTTT	CASRLLAGGTDTQYF	NA	TRBJ2-3	TRBV7-4	TRBD2
TGTGCCAATTCCCCGAGCCCCAAGGGTGAAAAACTGTTTTTT	CANSPSPKGEKLFF	NA	TRBJ1-4	TRBV5-4	NA